This TCR beta chain comes out of a study of T cells in Graves' hyperthyroidism and ophthalmopathy. Regarding the study as a whole: In simple terms, a model built on 13 V-J features told ophthalmopathy apart from stable hyperthyroidism.

Germline-derived CDR1 and CDR2 are SQVTM and ANQGSEA. Deletions cut 2 bases from V and 4 bases from J, with 11 bases between. This CDR3 region has 13 residues. Cells are PBMCs isolated from roughly 9.3 ml of fresh blood. RNA transcripts served as the template for amplifying TCR beta CDR3 regions. When the TCR CDR3 underwent first-round RT-PCR, the HTBI primer set was used. TCRdb ran MiXCR on the multiplex PCR reads and lists one entry per CDR3 protein. The repertoire includes over 350,000 distinct CDR3 sequences, around 15% of them detected once, and approximately 27% sits in the top ten. As for this clonotype: The antigen is undetermined.

The clonotype comes from a man aged 45-65 years with Graves' ophthalmopathy. The chain employs TRBV29-1 and TRBJ1-1, with TRBD1 as a possible D gene (5 bases). The sequencing sample was made of blood. Here the CDR3 reads CSVEFTGTTEAFF. Here the CDR3 DNA reads TGCAGCGTTGAATTTACGGGGACCACTGAAGCTTTCTTT. The entire variable domain, with the rest obtained from reference TRBV29-1 and TRBJ1-1, is as follows: SAVISQKPSRDICQRGTSLTIQCQVDSQVTMMFWYRQQPGQSLTLIATANQGSEATYESGFVIDKFPISRPNLTFSTLTVSNMSPEDSSIYLCSVEFTGTTEAFFGQGTRLTVV.